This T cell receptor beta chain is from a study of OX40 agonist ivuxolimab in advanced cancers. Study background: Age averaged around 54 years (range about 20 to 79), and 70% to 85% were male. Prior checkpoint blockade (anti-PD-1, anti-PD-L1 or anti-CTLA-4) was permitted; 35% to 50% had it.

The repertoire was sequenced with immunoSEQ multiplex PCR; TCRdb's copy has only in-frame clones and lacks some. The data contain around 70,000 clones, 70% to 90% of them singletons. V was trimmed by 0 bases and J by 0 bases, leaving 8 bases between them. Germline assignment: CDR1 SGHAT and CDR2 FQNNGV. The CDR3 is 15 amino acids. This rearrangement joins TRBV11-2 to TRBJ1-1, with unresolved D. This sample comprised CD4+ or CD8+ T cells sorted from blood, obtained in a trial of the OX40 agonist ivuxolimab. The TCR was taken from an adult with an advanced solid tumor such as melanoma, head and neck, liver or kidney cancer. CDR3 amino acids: CASSLDPGMNTEAFF. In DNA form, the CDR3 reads TGTGCCAGCAGCTTAGATCCCGGAATGAACACTGAAGCTTTCTTT.